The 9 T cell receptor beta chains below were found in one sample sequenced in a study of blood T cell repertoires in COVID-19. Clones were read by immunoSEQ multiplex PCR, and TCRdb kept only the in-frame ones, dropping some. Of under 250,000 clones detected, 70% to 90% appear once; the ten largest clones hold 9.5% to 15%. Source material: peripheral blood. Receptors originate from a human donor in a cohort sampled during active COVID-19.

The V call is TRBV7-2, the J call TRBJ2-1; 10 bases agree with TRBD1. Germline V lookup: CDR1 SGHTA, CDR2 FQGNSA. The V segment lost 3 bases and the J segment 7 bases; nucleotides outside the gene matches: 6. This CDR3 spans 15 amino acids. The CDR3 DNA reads TGTGCCAGCAGCTTCGACAGGGGGCTAGCGAATGAGCAGTTCTTC. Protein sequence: CASSFDRGLANEQFF. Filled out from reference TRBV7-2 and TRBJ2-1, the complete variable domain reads GAGVSQSPSNKVTEKGKDVELRCDPISGHTALYWYRQSLGQGLEFLIYFQGNSAPDKSGLPSDRFSAERTGGSVSTLTIQRTQQEDSAVYLCASSFDRGLANEQFFGPGTRLTVL.

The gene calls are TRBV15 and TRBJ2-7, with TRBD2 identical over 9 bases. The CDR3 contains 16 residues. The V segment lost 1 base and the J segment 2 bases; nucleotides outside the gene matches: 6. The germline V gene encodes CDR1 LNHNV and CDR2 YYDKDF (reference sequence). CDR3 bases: TGTGCCACCAGCAGAGCCGGGACTAGCCGAGCCTACGAGCAGTACTTC. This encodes CATSRAGTSRAYEQYF.

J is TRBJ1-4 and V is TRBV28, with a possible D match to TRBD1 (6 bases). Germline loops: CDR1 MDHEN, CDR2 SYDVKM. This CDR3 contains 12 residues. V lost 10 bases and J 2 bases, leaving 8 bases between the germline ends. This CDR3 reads CATGETNEKLFF. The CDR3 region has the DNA TGTGCCACAGGGGAGACTAATGAAAAACTGTTTTTT.

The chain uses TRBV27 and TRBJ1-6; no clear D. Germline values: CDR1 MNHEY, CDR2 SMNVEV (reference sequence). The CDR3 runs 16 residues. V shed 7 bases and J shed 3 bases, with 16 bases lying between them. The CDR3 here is CASTIDPSGYNSPLHF. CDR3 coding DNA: TGTGCCAGCACCATAGATCCTAGCGGCTATAATTCACCCCTCCACTTT.

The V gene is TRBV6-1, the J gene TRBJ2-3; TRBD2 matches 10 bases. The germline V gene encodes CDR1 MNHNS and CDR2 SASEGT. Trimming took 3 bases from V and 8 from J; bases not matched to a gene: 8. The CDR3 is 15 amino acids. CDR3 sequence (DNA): TGTGCCAGCAGTGAGCATGCTAGCGGGAGTGGTACGCAGTATTTT. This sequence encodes CASSEHASGSGTQYF.

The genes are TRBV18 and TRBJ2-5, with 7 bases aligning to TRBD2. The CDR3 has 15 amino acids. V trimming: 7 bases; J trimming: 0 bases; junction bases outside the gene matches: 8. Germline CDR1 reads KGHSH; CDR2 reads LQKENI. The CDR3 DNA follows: TGTGCCAGCTGGAAGCGGGACGGCCACCAAGAGACCCAGTACTTC. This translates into CASWKRDGHQETQYF. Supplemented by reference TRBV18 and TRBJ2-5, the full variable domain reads NAGVMQNPRHLVRRRGQEARLRCSPMKGHSHVYWYRQLPEEGLKFMVYLQKENIIDESGMPKERFSAEFPKEGPSILRIQQVVRGDSAAYFCASWKRDGHQETQYFGPGTRLLVL.

The CDR3 nucleotides read TGTGCCTTCAGGAGGGGTTCCAATCAGCCCCAGCATTTT. This codes for CAFRRGSNQPQHF. J is TRBJ1-5 and V is TRBV2, with a weak D call TRBD1 (5 bases). The germline gives CDR1 SNHLY, CDR2 FYNNEI. With 11 bases removed from V and 3 bases from J, the gap between germline ends came to 14 bases. The CDR3 is made up of 13 amino acids.

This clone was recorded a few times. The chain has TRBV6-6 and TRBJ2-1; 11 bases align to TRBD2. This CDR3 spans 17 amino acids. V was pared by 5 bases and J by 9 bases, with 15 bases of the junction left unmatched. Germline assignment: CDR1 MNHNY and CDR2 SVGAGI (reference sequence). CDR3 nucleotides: TGTGCCAGCAGTCCTCCCCCTCTAGCGGGGGGTCCCAGTGAGCAGTTCTTC. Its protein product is CASSPPPLAGGPSEQFF.

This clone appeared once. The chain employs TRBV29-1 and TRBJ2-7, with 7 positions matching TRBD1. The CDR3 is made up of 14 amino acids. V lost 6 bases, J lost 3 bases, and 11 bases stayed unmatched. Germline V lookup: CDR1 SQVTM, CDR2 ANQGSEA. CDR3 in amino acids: CSVRSGTVGYEQYF. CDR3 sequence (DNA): TGCAGCGTCCGGTCCGGGACAGTGGGCTACGAGCAGTACTTC.